This T cell receptor (beta chain) was obtained from a study of blood T cell repertoires in COVID-19. About the research overall: In each case, the material was cDNA or gDNA derived from T cells, B-cell-depleted T cells, or PBMCs.

In germline, CDR1 is GTSNPN, CDR2 SVGIG (reference sequence). The CDR3 runs to 11 residues. V lost 0 bases and J lost 13, with 10 bases in between. It was during active infection that Seattle patients were enrolled and then longitudinally followed. Source study methods: The assay estimated nucleated cells by amplifying reference gene primers. Some clones are missing from TCRdb's copy, which holds only in-frame ones; the method was immunoSEQ multiplex PCR. That table furnishes V, J and clone size, whereas the DNA furnished D and trimming. Among roughly 350,000 clones listed, about 90% were seen once. The clonotype comes from a woman aged 25-40 years with COVID-19, enrolled during active disease. The V gene is TRBV30, the J gene TRBJ2-4, with TRBD1 as a possible D gene (5 bases). What was sequenced was peripheral blood. In DNA form, the CDR3 reads TGTGCCTGGAGTGTTAAGGGGCAACAGTACTTC. Amino acids: CAWSVKGQQYF.